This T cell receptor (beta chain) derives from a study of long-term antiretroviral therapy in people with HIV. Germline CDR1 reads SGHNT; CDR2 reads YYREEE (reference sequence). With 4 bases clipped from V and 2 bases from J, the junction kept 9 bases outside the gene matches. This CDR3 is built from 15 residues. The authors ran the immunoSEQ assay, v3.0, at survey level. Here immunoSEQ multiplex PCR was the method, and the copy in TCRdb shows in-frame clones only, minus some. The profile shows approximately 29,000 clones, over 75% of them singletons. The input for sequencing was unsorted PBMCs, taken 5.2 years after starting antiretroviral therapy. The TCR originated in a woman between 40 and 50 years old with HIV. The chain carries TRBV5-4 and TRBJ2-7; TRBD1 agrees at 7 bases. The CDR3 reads CASSTTGIYPYEQYF. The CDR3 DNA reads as TGTGCCAGCAGCACGACAGGGATTTACCCCTACGAGCAGTACTTC.